Listed below are T cell receptor beta chains from one sample, sequenced in a study of neurological immune-mediated disorders. One entry per CDR3 protein results from TCRdb running MiXCR on the 5' RACE reads. The repertoire holds over 35,000 distinct CDR3 sequences, around 4% seen once, with around 2% in the top ten. The sample taken for sequencing was PBMCs. The receptor source for this set is a man under 40 with multiple sclerosis. Each CDR3 is given with its conserved first and last residue. The D gene is left open where the match is weak. For some rows the clone size is stated as once, few or many, or as a class when expanded; others skip it.

size | J | D | V | CDR3 | DNA
. | TRBJ1-2 | . | TRBV5-1 | CASSPGGEGYTF | TGCGCCAGCAGCCCCGGAGGGGAAGGCTACACCTTC
many | TRBJ2-5 | TRBD2 | TRBV7-8 | CASSLLAGVQETQYF | TGTGCCAGCAGCTTACTAGCGGGGGTCCAAGAGACCCAGTACTTC
. | TRBJ1-2 | . | TRBV6-1 | CASSGYRVYGYTF | TGTGCCAGCAGTGGCTATCGGGTCTATGGCTACACCTTC
few | TRBJ1-1 | . | TRBV5-1 | CASRRESTSVGAFF | TGCGCCAGCAGGAGGGAAAGCACCTCGGTAGGAGCTTTCTTT
many | TRBJ2-1 | . | TRBV11-3 | CASSLGPAVSDEQFF | TGTGCCAGCAGCCTCGGGCCCGCTGTGTCCGATGAGCAGTTCTTC
few | TRBJ1-5 | . | TRBV12-3/TRBV12-4 | CASSGGQPQHF | TGTGCCAGCAGCGGGGGTCAGCCCCAGCATTTT
few | TRBJ1-1 | TRBD1 | TRBV7-8 | CASRPKPGQLNTEAFF | TGTGCCAGCAGGCCAAAACCGGGACAGCTGAACACTGAAGCTTTCTTT
many | TRBJ1-2 | . | TRBV7-2 | CASSLSSTTSSGGYTF | TGTGCCAGCAGCTTATCCTCGACAACCTCATCTGGGGGCTACACCTTC
many | TRBJ2-3 | . | TRBV29-1 | CSVERHYTDTQYF | TGCAGCGTTGAGCGGCACTACACAGATACGCAGTATTTT
many | TRBJ2-7 | . | TRBV6-2/TRBV6-3 | CASSYARGYEQYF | TGTGCCAGCAGTTACGCCAGGGGTTACGAGCAGTACTTC
many | TRBJ2-1 | . | TRBV12-3/TRBV12-4 | CASSPKQVSYNEQFF | TGTGCCAGCAGTCCTAAACAGGTCTCCTACAATGAGCAGTTCTTC
many | TRBJ1-1 | TRBD1 | TRBV10-3 | CAISDSGTGNAEAFF | TGTGCCATCAGTGATTCCGGGACAGGGAACGCTGAAGCTTTCTTT
many | TRBJ2-5 | . | TRBV20-1 | CSARPVAETQYF | TGCAGTGCTAGGCCAGTTGCAGAGACCCAGTACTTC
medium-sized | TRBJ2-5 | TRBD2 | TRBV9 | CASTLAGGSKETQYF | TGTGCCAGCACCCTAGCGGGGGGCTCAAAAGAGACCCAGTACTTC
many | TRBJ2-7 | . | TRBV12-3/TRBV12-4 | CASTELGGTDEQYF | TGTGCCAGCACCGAACTGGGGGGAACCGACGAGCAGTACTTC
many | TRBJ2-1 | . | TRBV20-1 | CSAKTQSYNEQFF | TGCAGTGCTAAAACCCAATCCTACAATGAGCAGTTCTTC
many | TRBJ2-1 | . | TRBV7-7 | CASSLLGGATYNEQFF | TGTGCTAGCAGCTTATTGGGAGGAGCGACCTACAATGAGCAGTTCTTC
many | TRBJ2-7 | . | TRBV6-2/TRBV6-3 | CASSKVDFEQYF | TGTGCCAGCTCAAAAGTTGACTTCGAGCAGTACTTC
few | TRBJ2-7 | TRBD1 | TRBV7-6 | CASSLRDRVEEQYF | TGTGCCAGCAGCTTAAGGGACAGGGTAGAAGAGCAGTACTTC
many | TRBJ1-2 | . | TRBV12-3/TRBV12-4 | CASSLWTANYGYTF | TGTGCCAGCAGCCTCTGGACAGCCAACTATGGCTACACCTTC
many | TRBJ2-3 | . | TRBV6-6 | CASSWGPGDTQYF | TGTGCCAGCAGTTGGGGGCCAGGGGATACGCAGTATTTT
. | TRBJ2-2 | TRBD1 | TRBV5-3 | CARSRKTGSITGELFF | TGTGCCAGAAGCAGAAAGACAGGGAGTATCACCGGGGAGCTGTTTTTT
many | TRBJ1-5 | . | TRBV29-1 | CSVSDPPRPQHF | TGCAGCGTATCGGATCCTCCACGGCCCCAGCATTTT
many | TRBJ2-1 | TRBD1 | TRBV5-1 | CASSPGGQGNEQFF | TGCGCCAGCAGCCCCGGGGGACAGGGGAATGAGCAGTTCTTC
few | TRBJ2-7 | . | TRBV20-1 | CSARRVTAYEQYF | TGCAGTGCTAGAAGGGTGACCGCCTACGAGCAGTACTTC
many | TRBJ2-5 | . | TRBV6-5 | CASTDIQETQYF | TGTGCCAGCACCGATATTCAAGAGACCCAGTACTTC
many | TRBJ2-7 | TRBD1 | TRBV6-2/TRBV6-3 | CASSSLGQGYF | TGTGCCAGCAGCTCGTTGGGACAGGGGTACTTC
many | TRBJ2-5 | TRBD1 | TRBV5-1 | CASSLGGGEETQYF | TGCGCCAGCAGCTTGGGAGGGGGCGAAGAGACCCAGTACTTC
many | TRBJ1-1 | . | TRBV9 | CASSAKTGMNTEAFF | TGTGCCAGCAGCGCAAAAACAGGTATGAACACTGAAGCTTTCTTT
. | TRBJ2-5 | . | TRBV30 | CAWASDTRQETQYF | TGTGCCTGGGCATCCGACACCCGCCAAGAGACCCAGTACTTC
few | TRBJ1-5 | TRBD1 | TRBV27 | CASSARGDRVGSNQPQHF | TGTGCCAGCAGTGCAAGGGGGGACAGGGTGGGGAGCAATCAGCCCCAGCATTTT
many | TRBJ2-1 | . | TRBV20-1 | CSASSQEYDNEQFF | TGCAGTGCTAGTTCTCAGGAATACGACAATGAGCAGTTCTTC
many | TRBJ2-5 | . | TRBV20-1 | CSARDTFQETQYF | TGCAGTGCTAGGGACACATTCCAAGAGACCCAGTACTTC
many | TRBJ1-1 | . | TRBV11-1 | CASSPGQWNTEAFF | TGTGCCAGCAGCCCCGGACAGTGGAACACTGAAGCTTTCTTT
many | TRBJ2-1 | . | TRBV7-8 | CASSFDRNSNEQFF | TGTGCCAGCAGCTTCGACAGAAATTCCAATGAGCAGTTCTTC
many | TRBJ2-7 | . | TRBV7-2 | CASSVPQPYEQYF | TGTGCCAGCAGCGTACCCCAACCGTACGAGCAGTACTTC
many | TRBJ2-7 | . | TRBV29-1 | CSARRTKEEQYF | TGCAGCGCCAGGAGGACGAAGGAAGAGCAGTACTTC
many | TRBJ1-1 | . | TRBV11-3 | CASSNTWGSEAFF | TGTGCCAGCAGTAACACGTGGGGGTCTGAAGCTTTCTTT
many | TRBJ1-2 | . | TRBV20-1 | CSARDPGGPVLTF | TGCAGTGCTAGAGATCCGGGGGGCCCTGTCCTCACCTTC
few | TRBJ1-6 | . | TRBV6-1 | CASSERGRSSYNSPLHF | TGTGCCAGCAGTGAACGTGGAAGGAGCTCCTATAATTCACCCCTCCACTTT
many | TRBJ2-3 | . | TRBV10-3 | CAISAGLALDTQYF | TGTGCCATCAGTGCTGGATTAGCTTTAGATACGCAGTATTTT
medium-sized | TRBJ1-4 | . | TRBV5-1 | CASSLAGTPTNEKLFF | TGCGCCAGCAGCTTGGCCGGGACCCCAACTAATGAAAAACTGTTTTTT
many | TRBJ1-5 | . | TRBV15 | CATSWTPGLNQPQHF | TGTGCCACCAGCTGGACTCCAGGGCTCAATCAGCCCCAGCATTTT
many | TRBJ2-6 | . | TRBV20-1 | CSALGQGKTGANVLTF | TGCAGTGCCTTGGGGCAGGGGAAGACTGGGGCCAACGTCCTGACTTTC
. | TRBJ2-7 | . | TRBV11-2 | CASSLDLGAHEQYF | TGTGCCAGCAGCTTAGACCTAGGGGCCCACGAGCAGTACTTC
many | TRBJ2-7 | . | TRBV6-1 | CASEDQGYEQYF | TGTGCCAGCGAGGATCAGGGCTACGAGCAGTACTTC
many | TRBJ2-5 | TRBD2 | TRBV9 | CASSVDPLSWLAGGQQETQYF | TGTGCCAGCAGCGTAGACCCCCTGTCATGGCTAGCGGGGGGCCAGCAAGAGACCCAGTACTTC
. | TRBJ1-1 | TRBD1 | TRBV6-5 | CASSHRRTGGAEAFF | TGTGCCAGCAGCCACCGTCGGACAGGGGGGGCTGAAGCTTTCTTT
few | TRBJ1-2 | . | TRBV24-1 | CATSDLHGGGYGYTF | TGTGCCACCAGTGATTTGCACGGGGGCGGCTATGGCTACACCTTC
many | TRBJ2-2 | . | TRBV15 | CATSRADGANTGELFF | TGTGCCACCAGCAGAGCGGACGGCGCGAACACCGGGGAGCTGTTTTTT
many | TRBJ2-2 | . | TRBV20-1 | CSARQPNTGELFF | TGCAGTGCTAGACAGCCAAACACCGGGGAGCTGTTTTTT
. | TRBJ1-1 | . | TRBV12-1 | CASSDGGENTEAFF | TGCGCCAGCAGTGATGGAGGAGAGAACACTGAAGCTTTCTTT
many | TRBJ1-1 | TRBD1 | TRBV5-1 | CASSRQGAGNPEAFF | TGCGCCAGCAGTCGTCAGGGGGCCGGTAATCCTGAAGCTTTCTTT
many | TRBJ1-2 | . | TRBV7-6 | CASSLMGARGYTF | TGTGCCAGCAGCTTAATGGGGGCCCGGGGCTACACCTTC
many | TRBJ2-2 | . | TRBV18 | CASSPGGALNTGELFF | TGTGCCAGCTCACCAGGGGGTGCGTTGAACACCGGGGAGCTGTTTTTT
many | TRBJ2-1 | . | TRBV20-1 | CSARKALVGNEQFF | TGCAGTGCTAGAAAAGCCCTAGTGGGTAATGAGCAGTTCTTC
many | TRBJ2-1 | TRBD2 | TRBV11-1 | CASSLGGGGATYNEQFF | TGTGCCAGCAGCTTAGGAGGCGGGGGGGCAACCTACAATGAGCAGTTCTTC
many | TRBJ1-1 | . | TRBV7-2 | CASSARLLEAFF | TGTGCCAGCAGCGCCAGGTTACTCGAAGCTTTCTTT
many | TRBJ2-1 | TRBD2 | TRBV7-2 | CASSLSSGVSYNEQFF | TGTGCCAGCAGCTTATCTAGCGGGGTGTCCTACAATGAGCAGTTCTTC
many | TRBJ1-6 | . | TRBV12-3/TRBV12-4 | CASTLFGREINSPLNF | TGTGCCAGCACCCTTTTCGGGAGGGAGATAAATTCACCCCTCAACTTT